A selection of T cell receptor beta chains follows, all from one sample in a study of blood T cells in healthy people across ages. TCRdb reprocessed the 5' RACE reads with MiXCR, giving one entry per CDR3 protein. Among around 800,000 distinct CDR3 sequences listed, around 62% were seen once. Material for sequencing was blood. Every receptor here comes from a man younger than 45 in good health. The conserved cysteine and the conserved F or W are not part of the CDR3 here. Fields, in order: V gene, J gene, CDR3 protein.

TRBV6-2/TRBV6-3	TRBJ2-1	ASSYGTGFKGEQF
TRBV9	TRBJ1-2	ASSLEMDSNYGYT
TRBV7-3	TRBJ2-1	AGSFLGGRFYNEQF
TRBV15	TRBJ2-1	ATSRSSGGAGDIGEQF
TRBV28	TRBJ2-1	ASSSSPTGGNEQF
TRBV7-8	TRBJ2-1	ASSWQRGQGRWEQF
TRBV9	.	ASSVGGTGVHEQY
TRBV14	TRBJ2-3	ASSQRTSRDTQY
TRBV29-1	TRBJ2-1	SALWVYNEQF
TRBV6-1	TRBJ2-3	ASSRDFDSGGALDTQY
TRBV28	TRBJ2-5	ASTVYWGAGETQY
TRBV7-8	TRBJ2-7	ASSSYYGTAIYEQY
TRBV4-3	TRBJ2-3	ASSQGRGLADTQY
TRBV24-1	TRBJ2-3	ATSDLLVGDTQY
TRBV7-2	TRBJ2-3	ASSFLLAGGSARSTDAQY
TRBV7-2	TRBJ1-2	ASSLNHLRTVANYGYT
TRBV29-1	TRBJ2-6	SVEVPVTGANVLT
TRBV10-3	TRBJ1-6	AISDGTSYNSPLH
TRBV10-3	TRBJ2-5	AISDGDRGKETQY
TRBV20-1	TRBJ1-5	SARDTRDRGSIEPQH
TRBV4-2	TRBJ1-3	ASSQTTGAGNTIY
TRBV7-6	TRBJ1-6	ASSLAPGQGDSPLH
TRBV4-2	TRBJ2-7	ASSPQRGGSYEQY
TRBV20-1	TRBJ1-2	SVQQGGGYT
TRBV7-2	TRBJ1-1	ASSLDGGTNTEAF
TRBV10-3	TRBJ2-7	AISEPTKPGAYEQY
TRBV6-2/TRBV6-3	TRBJ1-1	AGGRAPRGTEAF
TRBV4-2	TRBJ2-1	ASSHLGLVGYNEQF
TRBV13	TRBJ1-1	ASSWGFNTEAF
TRBV4-2	TRBJ2-7	ASSQPPGTVSYEQY
TRBV4-3	TRBJ1-1	ASSPSGQGTEAF
TRBV10-3	TRBJ2-7	AISEGPSSSYEQY
TRBV14	TRBJ2-7	ASRQSGGRYEQY
TRBV29-1	TRBJ2-1	SARDRRDYNEQF
TRBV12-3/TRBV12-4	TRBJ1-2	ANSLGTEGRNGYT
TRBV18	TRBJ2-4	ASSLGKWNIQY
TRBV28	TRBJ2-1	ASSFVGQYNEQF
TRBV4-1	TRBJ1-6	ASSRSGTDNSPLH
TRBV7-3	TRBJ2-1	ASSLRGSTGPNEQF
TRBV29-1	TRBJ1-2	SVDPTARGVYGYT
TRBV28	TRBJ2-1	ATNSETGRGNEQF